This T cell receptor beta chain was identified in a study of blood T cell repertoires in COVID-19. Study-level background: The cDNA or gDNA used as material had been derived from T cells, B-cell-depleted T cells, or PBMCs.

Authors' methods: Quantification of nucleated cells was approximated via reference gene primer amplification. TCRdb's table, derived via immunoSEQ multiplex PCR, lists solely in-frame clones and lacks some. The V and J calls and clone size come from that table; D and trimming were worked out from the DNA. The sample yields around 63,000 clones, more than 65% seen once. This sequence originates from a woman aged 65 to 85 with acute or convalescent COVID-19. Sequencing was done on a sample of peripheral blood.

The DNA of the CDR3 is TGTGCCAGCTCACCACACCCACAGGGGGCCGAGGGCTACACCTTC. Translation: CASSPHPQGAEGYTF. V usage is TRBV18 and J usage is TRBJ1-2, with TRBD1 matching over 9 bases. The CDR3 length is 15 residues. The V and J ends lost 1 base and 8 bases, in that order; junction bases with no gene match: 8. In germline, CDR1 is KGHSH, CDR2 LQKENI. Full variable domain (remainder filled in from reference TRBV18 and TRBJ1-2): NAGVMQNPRHLVRRRGQEARLRCSPMKGHSHVYWYRQLPEEGLKFMVYLQKENIIDESGMPKERFSAEFPKEGPSILRIQQVVRGDSAAYFCASSPHPQGAEGYTFGSGTRLTVV.